This TCR beta chain is from a study of response to subunit inactivated influenza vaccine. General study findings and limits: Few new T cells, the authors suggested, are recruited by each seasonal influenza vaccination.

J gave up 6 bases and V 4 bases, and 5 bases lay outside the gene matches. The CDR3 has 14 amino acids. CDR1 is PRHDT, CDR2 FYEKMQ, per germline (reference sequence). TCRdb passed the RT-PCR reads through MiXCR, listing each CDR3 protein once. This table has around 650,000 distinct CDR3 sequences, about a sixth appearing once. This clonotype has a handful of counts. Its antigen is unidentified. This sequence was found in a man between 50 and 59 years old who received an inactivated influenza vaccine. The gene calls are TRBV13 and TRBJ2-3; TRBD2 aligns across 9 bases. This specimen was PBMCs from blood, taken roughly 12 days after vaccination. This CDR3 is CASSSLAGHDTQYF. The DNA for the CDR3 is TGTGCCAGCAGCTCCCTAGCGGGACATGATACGCAGTATTTT.